The 31 T cell receptor beta chains given below trace back to one sample, sequenced in a study of blood T cell repertoires in COVID-19. Generated by immunoSEQ multiplex PCR, the TCRdb table keeps only in-frame clones and is missing some. The table lists roughly 250,000 clones, about 85% of them singletons. Sequenced sample: peripheral blood. All receptors come from a human donor with COVID-19, enrolled during active disease. The donor label of this sample is uncertain.

This clone showed up just once. The rearrangement links TRBV3-1 (or the pseudogene TRBV3-2) to TRBJ2-2; 8 nucleotides align to TRBD2. The trim removed 4 bases at V and 0 bases at J, leaving 7 bases unmatched. This CDR3 contains 17 residues. CDR1 and CDR2 (germline): LGHDT, YNNKEL (reference sequence). CDR3 residues: CASSPPPGGSNTGELFF. For the CDR3, the DNA is TGTGCCAGCAGCCCTCCGCCGGGAGGGTCGAACACCGGGGAGCTGTTTTTT.

V and J are TRBV19 and TRBJ2-1; 10 nucleotides match TRBD2. Germline loops: CDR1 LNHDA, CDR2 SQIVND (reference sequence). Unmatched junction bases numbered 6, after V lost 3 bases and J lost 7 bases. CDR3 length equals 15 residues. The CDR3 loop is CASSIYTSGTNEQFF. The CDR3 nucleotides read TGTGCCAGTAGTATCTATACTAGCGGGACTAATGAGCAGTTCTTC.

This clone was seen just once. CDR3 sequence (DNA): TGTGCCAGCAGCGTAGGGTGGCATCCCGGGGAGCTGTTTTTT. This encodes CASSVGWHPGELFF. The rearrangement joins TRBV9 to TRBJ2-2; D not resolved. The V gene's germline CDR1 is SGDLS and CDR2 YYNGEE. The CDR3 consists of 14 residues. V was shortened by 0 bases and J by 6 bases, with 9 bases between the two germline ends.

The genes are TRBV5-1 and TRBJ2-3, with a weak D call TRBD2 (6 bases). The CDR3 loop spans 15 amino acids. Germline values: CDR1 SGHRS, CDR2 YFSETQ. Deletions cut 3 bases from V and 2 bases from J, with 13 bases between. Here the CDR3 reads CASSSGTAYTDTQYF. CDR3 nucleotide sequence: TGCGCCAGCAGCTCGGGGACTGCGTACACAGATACGCAGTATTTT.

This clone was counted only a few times. V and J are TRBV10-2 and TRBJ2-2; 8 bases agree with TRBD2. The CDR3 consists of 14 residues. V lost 5 bases to trimming and J lost 1 base; unmatched junction nucleotides: 0. Per germline, CDR1 WSHSY and CDR2 SAAADI. This CDR3 is CASSSGRNTGELFF. CDR3 DNA sequence: TGCGCCAGCAGTAGCGGGAGGAACACCGGGGAGCTGTTTTTT.

This clone was counted a single time. The J gene is TRBJ1-1, the V gene TRBV7-3, with TRBD1 matching 7 bases. There are 15 residues in the CDR3. Germline CDR1 SGHTA, CDR2 FQGTGA. J lost 4 bases, V lost 2 bases, and 7 bases had no gene match. CDR3 coding DNA: TGTGCCAGCAGCTTAGGAGGAGGGGGCGGCACTGAAGCTTTCTTT. It encodes CASSLGGGGGTEAFF.

V usage is TRBV4-1 and J usage is TRBJ2-7, with 9 positions matching TRBD1. This CDR3 spans 15 amino acids. Looked up from germline, CDR1 is MGHRA and CDR2 is YSYEKL. J was trimmed by 2 bases and V by 5 bases; bases with no gene match: 7. CDR3 DNA: TGCGCCAGCAGCTCCCCGGGACAGGGAACCTACGAGCAGTACTTC. Its translation is CASSSPGQGTYEQYF.

The chain combines TRBV5-1 with TRBJ2-1; 12 bases line up with TRBD2. From germline, CDR1 is SGHRS and CDR2 YFSETQ. CDR3 length equals 16 residues. V lost 3 bases and J lost 4; bases outside the gene matches: 5. This chain's CDR3 is CASSSTSGGYYNEQFF. CDR3 DNA: TGCGCCAGCAGCTCTACTAGCGGGGGGTATTACAATGAGCAGTTCTTC.

Regarding this clone: Additional DNA sequences in this sample encode the identical CDR3. The chain couples TRBV2 to TRBJ2-7; TRBD2 agrees at 13 bases. This CDR3 region has 15 residues. The trim removed 3 bases at V and 2 bases at J, leaving 1 base unmatched. Germline V gene data show CDR1 as SNHLY and CDR2 as FYNNEI. For the CDR3, the DNA is TGTGCCAGCAGTGAGGGGACTAGCGGGGCCTACGAGCAGTACTTC. Translation: CASSEGTSGAYEQYF.

The rearrangement links TRBV30 to TRBJ1-2; 7 positions match TRBD1. Germline trimming cut 0 bases from V and 8 bases from J; bases unmatched to any gene: 6. CDR1 and CDR2 from the germline V gene are GTSNPN and SVGIG (reference sequence). The length of the CDR3 is 13 residues. This chain's CDR3 is CAWSVDRVEGYTF. For the CDR3, the DNA is TGTGCCTGGAGTGTCGACAGGGTAGAGGGCTACACCTTC. The full variable domain, completed using reference TRBV30 and TRBJ1-2, is SQTIHQWPATLVQPVGSPLSLECTVEGTSNPNLYWYRQAAGRGLQLLFYSVGIGQISSEVPQNLSASRPQDRQFILSSKKLLLSDSGFYLCAWSVDRVEGYTFGSGTRLTVV.

The chain uses TRBV6-5 and TRBJ1-2; 9 nucleotides agree with TRBD1. Germline loops: CDR1 MNHEY, CDR2 SVGAGI. This CDR3 has 15 amino acids. The J segment lost 5 bases and the V segment lost 8 bases, leaving 12 bases of the junction unmatched. The CDR3 DNA sequence: TGTGCCAGCGCCTACCGGGACAGGGTATTATATGGCTACACCTTC. Protein sequence: CASAYRDRVLYGYTF.

This clone was picked up a small number of times. The CDR3 nucleotides are TGTGCCAGCAGTTTAACCCGGGTAGACGAGCAGTACTTC. It codes for CASSLTRVDEQYF. The gene calls are TRBV12-3 or TRBV12-4 and TRBJ2-7; D remains unclear. CDR3 length: 13 residues. V was trimmed by 2 bases and J by 5 bases, leaving 10 bases between them.

V is TRBV5-4 and J is TRBJ2-5, with 7 bases matching TRBD1. With V trimmed by 4 bases and J by 2 bases, 8 bases remained unmatched. The CDR3 covers 15 residues. The germline V gene encodes CDR1 SGHNT and CDR2 YYREEE (reference sequence). CDR3 residues: CASSPAGGRQETQYF. In DNA form, the CDR3 reads TGTGCCAGCAGCCCTGCAGGGGGAAGGCAAGAGACCCAGTACTTC.

The rearrangement links TRBV18 to TRBJ1-1, with a possible D match to TRBD1 (5 bases). The CDR3 has 17 amino acids. In germline, CDR1 is KGHSH, CDR2 LQKENI. The V end was cut by 8 bases, the J end by 2 bases, with 24 bases between. The chain's CDR3 is CASRASTAGLGNTEAFF. As DNA, the CDR3 is TGTGCCAGCCGGGCCTCCACGGCAGGGTTGGGAAACACTGAAGCTTTCTTT. Filled out from reference TRBV18 and TRBJ1-1, the complete variable domain reads NAGVMQNPRHLVRRRGQEARLRCSPMKGHSHVYWYRQLPEEGLKFMVYLQKENIIDESGMPKERFSAEFPKEGPSILRIQQVVRGDSAAYFCASRASTAGLGNTEAFFGQGTRLTVV.

The genes are TRBV27 and TRBJ2-2, with 8 nucleotides matching TRBD1. Germline values: CDR1 MNHEY, CDR2 SMNVEV (reference sequence). This CDR3 region has 14 residues. The ends lost 8 bases at V and 0 bases at J; junction bases unmatched: 2. The CDR3 region has the DNA TGTGCCAGCTACAGGGGGTCGAACACCGGGGAGCTGTTTTTT. This sequence encodes CASYRGSNTGELFF.

The V and J genes are TRBV14 and TRBJ1-2, with a possible D match to TRBD1 (6 bases). Germline V gene lookup returns CDR1 SGHDN and CDR2 FVKESK. This CDR3 is built from 14 residues. With 4 bases removed from V and 3 bases from J, the gap between germline ends came to 12 bases. Here the CDR3 reads CASSLRDKYYGYTF. For the CDR3, the DNA is TGTGCCAGCAGCCTCCGGGACAAATACTATGGCTACACCTTC.

The chain uses TRBV9 and TRBJ1-1, with D possibly being TRBD1 (6 bases). V lost 3 bases, J lost 1 base, and 10 bases lay in between. This CDR3 has 14 amino acids. Looked up from germline, CDR1 is SGDLS and CDR2 is YYNGEE. The DNA of the CDR3 is TGTGCCAGCAGCGCACAGGGCACGAACACTGAAGCTTTCTTT. It yields the protein CASSAQGTNTEAFF.

The genes are TRBV6-5 and TRBJ1-1; D is undetermined. The CDR3 is made up of 12 amino acids. Deletions cut 5 bases from V and 1 base from J, with 5 bases between. The V gene's germline CDR1 is MNHEY and CDR2 SVGAGI. Here the CDR3 reads CASSRQNTEAFF. The CDR3 DNA sequence: TGTGCCAGCAGTCGACAGAACACTGAAGCTTTCTTT.

The V gene is TRBV3-1 (or the pseudogene TRBV3-2), the J gene TRBJ2-5; 8 positions match TRBD1. The J segment lost 5 bases and the V segment lost 4 bases, leaving 15 bases of the junction unmatched. This CDR3 is built from 17 residues. Germline-derived CDR1 and CDR2 are LGHDT and YNNKEL (reference sequence). The CDR3 reads CASSRRLRAGGRETQYF. The CDR3 nucleotides are TGTGCCAGCAGCCGTCGCCTTAGGGCAGGGGGCCGGGAGACCCAGTACTTC.

This chain links TRBV2 with TRBJ1-5; TRBD1 agrees at 7 bases. J lost 7 bases, V lost 7 bases, and 13 bases had no gene match. The CDR3 loop spans 15 amino acids. Per germline, CDR1 SNHLY and CDR2 FYNNEI. For the CDR3, the DNA is TGTGCCAGCAACTTCGGGACAGAAATCGGGCAGCCCCAGCATTTT. It specifies CASNFGTEIGQPQHF.

This clone was picked up a small number of times. The J gene is TRBJ2-7, the V gene TRBV10-1, with D unclear. Trimming removed 4 bases from V and 0 bases from J, with 7 bases in between. The CDR3 totals 13 residues. The V gene's germline CDR1 is WNHNN and CDR2 SYGVQD (reference sequence). CDR3 sequence reads: CASSGDSSYEQYF. CDR3 nucleotide sequence: TGCGCCAGCAGTGGAGATAGCTCCTACGAGCAGTACTTC.

This chain joins TRBV18 and TRBJ2-7; tentative D call: TRBD1 (5 bases). The CDR3 totals 13 residues. V shed 3 bases and J shed 9 bases, with 15 bases lying between them. Germline loops: CDR1 KGHSH, CDR2 LQKENI. CDR3 in DNA: TGTGCCAGCTCACCGGGGCAGGGCGTTGGGCAGTACTTC. Translated: CASSPGQGVGQYF. Full variable domain (missing parts from reference TRBV18 and TRBJ2-7): NAGVMQNPRHLVRRRGQEARLRCSPMKGHSHVYWYRQLPEEGLKFMVYLQKENIIDESGMPKERFSAEFPKEGPSILRIQQVVRGDSAAYFCASSPGQGVGQYFGPGTRLTVT.

The chain carries TRBV30 and TRBJ1-1, with TRBD1 identical over 8 bases. Germline V gene data show CDR1 as GTSNPN and CDR2 as SVGIG (reference sequence). The ends lost 5 bases at V and 0 bases at J; junction bases unmatched: 2. This CDR3 region has 13 residues. DNA for the CDR3: TGTGCCTGGGGGGGACAGGTGAACACTGAAGCTTTCTTT. Translating gives CAWGGQVNTEAFF. Looking up the rest from reference TRBV30 and TRBJ1-1 gives the full variable domain: SQTIHQWPATLVQPVGSPLSLECTVEGTSNPNLYWYRQAAGRGLQLLFYSVGIGQISSEVPQNLSASRPQDRQFILSSKKLLLSDSGFYLCAWGGQVNTEAFFGQGTRLTVV.

The genes are TRBV6-5 and TRBJ1-5; 8 bases fit TRBD1. The germline CDR1 and CDR2 sequences are MNHEY and SVGAGI. The CDR3 runs 15 residues. The J segment lost 9 bases and the V segment lost 5 bases, leaving 12 bases of the junction unmatched. The CDR3 protein is CASSRTGWGLGPQHF. The CDR3 coding sequence is TGTGCCAGCAGTCGGACAGGGTGGGGATTGGGGCCCCAGCATTTT.

This clone was recorded once. This chain links TRBV7-8 with TRBJ1-5; D gene ambiguous. Germline V gene data show CDR1 as SGHVS and CDR2 as FQNEAQ. With 1 base removed from V and 5 bases from J, the gap between germline ends came to 12 bases. This CDR3 is built from 15 residues. CDR3 sequence (DNA): TGTGCCAGCAGCTTAGATCGAACTGGGCATCAGCCCCAGCATTTT. Translating gives CASSLDRTGHQPQHF.

This clone came up once. V and J are TRBV5-1 and TRBJ1-2; 8 nucleotides agree with TRBD1. Trimming cost V 4 bases and J 8 bases; bases outside gene matches: 10. The V gene's germline CDR1 is SGHRS and CDR2 YFSETQ. The CDR3 is made up of 14 amino acids. DNA for the CDR3: TGCGCCAGCAGCCCAGGACAGGGACGAACGGGCTACACCTTC. This codes for CASSPGQGRTGYTF. Supplemented by reference TRBV5-1 and TRBJ1-2, the full variable domain reads KAGVTQTPRYLIKTRGQQVTLSCSPISGHRSVSWYQQTPGQGLQFLFEYFSETQRNKGNFPGRFSGRQFSNSRSEMNVSTLELGDSALYLCASSPGQGRTGYTFGSGTRLTVV.

This sequence joins TRBV3-1 (or the pseudogene TRBV3-2) and TRBJ1-6, with TRBD1 identical over 10 bases. Trimming removed 5 bases from V and 0 bases from J; junction bases left unmatched: 4. The CDR3 has 17 amino acids. Germline V lookup: CDR1 LGHDT, CDR2 YNNKEL (reference sequence). CDR3 nucleotide sequence: TGTGCCAGCAGCAAGGGACAGGGGAACTCCTATAATTCACCCCTCCACTTT. Protein sequence: CASSKGQGNSYNSPLHF.

J is TRBJ1-2 and V is TRBV11-2, with D perhaps matching TRBD1 (6 bases). The V end was cut by 5 bases, the J end by 7 bases, with 11 bases between. The CDR3 covers 12 residues. Germline V gene lookup returns CDR1 SGHAT and CDR2 FQNNGV. The CDR3 bases are TGTGCCAGCAGCACAGAGGGGGTTGGCTACACCTTC. Protein product: CASSTEGVGYTF.

This clone showed up just once. This rearrangement joins TRBV28 to TRBJ2-2; TRBD2 might be the D (7 bases). The CDR3 consists of 14 residues. Germline CDR1 and CDR2: MDHEN and SYDVKM. Trimming removed 6 bases from V and 5 bases from J, with 13 bases in between. Written as DNA, the CDR3 is TGTGCCAGCAGCCGGGGAGGGGGGACCGGGGAGCTGTTTTTT. This sequence encodes CASSRGGGTGELFF.

The DNA of the CDR3 is TGTGCCAGCAGATCCCTGACAGGCATCTCTGGAAACACCATATATTTT. Protein product: CASRSLTGISGNTIYF. The chain uses TRBV11-2 and TRBJ1-3, with D perhaps matching TRBD1 (6 bases). The CDR3 runs to 16 residues. Germline V gives CDR1 SGHAT, CDR2 FQNNGV. V shed 6 bases and J shed 0 bases, with 15 bases lying between them.

The rearrangement joins TRBV18 to TRBJ1-5; no firm D call. In germline, CDR1 is KGHSH, CDR2 LQKENI. V lost 3 bases and J lost 2, with 8 bases in between. The CDR3 runs 14 residues. The CDR3 protein is CASSPTNGNQPQHF. The CDR3 DNA reads as TGTGCCAGCTCACCGACAAACGGCAATCAGCCCCAGCATTTT.